The 28 T cell receptor beta chains in this list originate from one sample, sequenced in a study of control samples from healthy donors and cancer patients. TCRdb's copy holds only in-frame clones and misses some; the assay was immunoSEQ multiplex PCR. Here the sample spans 91,000 or so clones, approximately 90% being singletons. The sequencing sample was made of blood. The receptor source for this set is a woman younger than 45 in good health.

The chain couples TRBV3-1 (or the pseudogene TRBV3-2) to TRBJ1-3; D is perhaps TRBD1 (5 bases). Trimming took off 4 bases at V and 0 bases at J, with 16 bases between the two ends. Germline V gene data show CDR1 as LGHDT and CDR2 as YNNKEL (reference sequence). The CDR3 runs 17 residues. The CDR3 loop is CASSLLGWGNSGNTIYF. CDR3 DNA: TGTGCCAGCAGCCTACTCGGATGGGGGAACTCTGGAAACACCATATATTTT.

The chain uses TRBV12-3 or TRBV12-4 and TRBJ1-2, with D hard to call. This CDR3 has 12 residues. V was pared by 7 bases and J by 7 bases, with 13 bases between. The CDR3 sequence: CASTTHLGGYTF. DNA of the CDR3: TGTGCCAGCACCACTCACTTGGGTGGCTACACCTTC.

This rearrangement joins TRBV3-1 (or the pseudogene TRBV3-2) to TRBJ1-1; 8 nucleotides match TRBD1. The V segment lost 0 bases and the J segment 2 bases; nucleotides outside the gene matches: 11. This CDR3 spans 18 amino acids. Per the germline V gene, CDR1 is LGHDT and CDR2 is YNNKEL (reference sequence). The CDR3 loop reads CASSQDRVRGPINTEAFF. For the CDR3, the DNA is TGTGCCAGCAGCCAAGATCGTGTCAGGGGGCCTATTAACACTGAAGCTTTCTTT.

The chain couples TRBV29-1 to TRBJ1-4; the D gene is possibly TRBD1 (5 bases). V was shortened by 4 bases and J by 7 bases, with 13 bases between the two germline ends. Germline V gives CDR1 SQVTM, CDR2 ANQGSEA. CDR3 length: 13 residues. The CDR3 DNA sequence: TGCAGCGTTGGTAGGACTGGGGGTGAAAAACTGTTTTTT. Its translation is CSVGRTGGEKLFF. Full variable domain (outside the CDR3, taken from reference TRBV29-1 and TRBJ1-4): SAVISQKPSRDICQRGTSLTIQCQVDSQVTMMFWYRQQPGQSLTLIATANQGSEATYESGFVIDKFPISRPNLTFSTLTVSNMSPEDSSIYLCSVGRTGGEKLFFGSGTQLSVL.

The chain couples TRBV7-6 to TRBJ1-2, with a possible D match to TRBD1 (5 bases). V was cut by 4 bases and J by 3 bases, with 15 bases left in between. This CDR3 has 15 amino acids. From germline, CDR1 is SGHVS and CDR2 FNYEAQ. The chain's CDR3 is CASSSYARADYGYTF. CDR3 coding DNA: TGTGCCAGCAGCTCTTATGCCAGGGCGGACTATGGCTACACCTTC.

J is TRBJ2-1 and V is TRBV5-5; D gene ambiguous. Germline assignment: CDR1 SGHKS and CDR2 YYEKEE (reference sequence). Trimming took off 2 bases at V and 6 bases at J, with 12 bases between the two ends. The CDR3 runs 14 residues. This CDR3 is CASSLSSLLNEQFF. The CDR3 DNA sequence: TGTGCCAGCAGCTTATCGTCACTCCTCAATGAGCAGTTCTTC.

This rearrangement joins TRBV6-5 to TRBJ1-2; D not resolved. CDR1 and CDR2 (germline): MNHEY, SVGAGI. V was shortened by 6 bases and J by 1 base, with 12 bases between the two germline ends. This CDR3 has 14 amino acids. The CDR3 sequence is CASSLVDFNYGYTF. CDR3 DNA: TGTGCCAGCAGCCTGGTAGATTTTAACTATGGCTACACCTTC.

This clone was seen just once. The chain links TRBV6-5 to TRBJ1-5; perhaps TRBD1 as D (6 bases). Looked up from germline, CDR1 is MNHEY and CDR2 is SVGAGI. V was pared by 6 bases and J by 1 base, with 13 bases between. This CDR3 contains 15 residues. The CDR3 sequence is CASSQGSVSNQPQHF. CDR3 DNA sequence: TGTGCCAGCAGCCAGGGGTCGGTGAGCAATCAGCCCCAGCATTTT.

Only one count was recorded for this clone. This chain connects TRBV9 to TRBJ1-4; D uncertain. V lost 3 bases, J lost 7 bases, and 16 bases lay in between. CDR3 length: 15 amino acids. The germline V gene has CDR1 SGDLS and CDR2 YYNGEE. CDR3 in DNA: TGTGCCAGCAGCGCGCGGGCCAGTGGTAGTGAAAAACTGTTTTTT. Translation gives CASSARASGSEKLFF.

This chain links TRBV30 with TRBJ1-5, with 8 positions matching TRBD1. CDR1 is GTSNPN and CDR2 is SVGIG in the germline V gene (reference sequence). This CDR3 spans 14 amino acids. The ends lost 2 bases at V and 5 bases at J; junction bases unmatched: 5. As DNA, the CDR3 is TGTGCCTGGAGTTTCGGACAGGGCTATCAGCCCCAGCATTTT. It yields the protein CAWSFGQGYQPQHF.

This clone turned up a few times. This chain links TRBV19 with TRBJ1-2; maybe TRBD1 (5 bases). Germline V CDR1 and CDR2: LNHDA, SQIVND (reference sequence). The CDR3 loop spans 11 amino acids. The V gene lost 1 base and the J gene lost 8 bases, with 5 bases spanning the gap. The CDR3 spells CASSIGGGYTF. DNA for the CDR3: TGTGCCAGTAGTATAGGGGGCGGCTACACCTTC.

The chain is built from TRBV12-3 or TRBV12-4 and TRBJ1-4; D gene ambiguous. The germline V and J ends were trimmed by 3 bases and 7 bases, with 9 bases remaining between them. The CDR3 totals 13 residues. Here the CDR3 DNA reads TGTGCCAGCAGTTTGAGAAGGGCTGAAAAACTGTTTTTT. Translation: CASSLRRAEKLFF.

This clone has a single count. J is TRBJ2-1 and V is TRBV6-5, with D perhaps assigned TRBD1 or TRBD2 (5 bases each). The CDR3 runs to 13 residues. Germline V lookup: CDR1 MNHEY, CDR2 SVGAGI. V shed 8 bases and J shed 4 bases, with 12 bases lying between them. The CDR3 bases are TGTGCCAGCTACCGGGACGGTTACAATGAGCAGTTCTTC. Translated, it gives CASYRDGYNEQFF.

DNA of the CDR3: TGTGCCAGTAGTATATTTGGCGGGGGGGTCGATCAGCCCCAGCATTTT. Its protein is CASSIFGGGVDQPQHF. The chain carries TRBV19 and TRBJ1-5, with D perhaps matching TRBD1 (5 bases). The CDR3 covers 16 residues. Trimming cost V 2 bases and J 5 bases, with 16 bases left between them. Per the germline V gene, CDR1 is LNHDA and CDR2 is SQIVND (reference sequence).

The chain carries TRBV30 and TRBJ2-1, with TRBD2 identical over 14 bases. V was clipped by 1 base and J by 8 bases; unmatched bases: 4. The CDR3 loop spans 15 amino acids. Germline CDR1 GTSNPN, CDR2 SVGIG (reference sequence). The CDR3 here is CAWSERGLAGDEQFF. The CDR3 nucleotides read TGTGCCTGGAGTGAAAGGGGACTAGCGGGAGATGAGCAGTTCTTC.

The chain uses TRBV5-6 and TRBJ1-4, with D unresolved. The CDR3 length is 12 residues. Germline V CDR1 and CDR2: SGHDT, YYEEEE. The V end lost 2 bases, the J end lost 1 base, and 0 bases lay between the germline ends. Written as DNA, the CDR3 is TGTGCCAGCAGCTTAACTAATGAAAAACTGTTTTTT. It codes for CASSLTNEKLFF.

The chain combines TRBV19 with TRBJ2-4; 11 nucleotides align to TRBD2. Germline V CDR1 and CDR2: LNHDA, SQIVND (reference sequence). V gave up 1 base and J gave up 0 bases; unmatched junction bases: 14. The CDR3 runs to 21 residues. The CDR3 DNA reads as TGTGCCAGTAGTATAGTAAGTGGACGGACTAGCGGGCCCCTAGCCAAAAACATTCAGTACTTC. This sequence encodes CASSIVSGRTSGPLAKNIQYF.

The genes are TRBV7-2 and TRBJ2-7; 11 bases map to TRBD1. V shed 5 bases, J shed 3 bases, and the junction held 6 bases outside the gene matches. This CDR3 has 15 amino acids. The germline V gene has CDR1 SGHTA and CDR2 FQGNSA. DNA of the CDR3: TGTGCCAGCAGCCCCAGGACAGGGGGCAACTACGAGCAGTACTTC. Encoded protein: CASSPRTGGNYEQYF.

This clone has just one count. This chain connects TRBV5-4 to TRBJ2-2; the D gene is possibly TRBD1 (5 bases). There are 15 residues in the CDR3. In germline, CDR1 is SGHNT, CDR2 YYREEE (reference sequence). V lost 1 base to trimming and J lost 2 bases, with 9 bases between them. This CDR3 is CASSLQQANTGELFF. The CDR3 DNA reads TGTGCCAGCAGCTTGCAACAGGCCAACACCGGGGAGCTGTTTTTT.

The chain is built from TRBV1 and TRBJ2-2; the table gives TRBD1 as D, unverified against the DNA. TRBV1 is designated a pseudogene. The CDR3 consists of 17 residues. CDR3 sequence reads: CTSSQTRGTKNTGELFF. The CDR3 coding sequence is TGCACCAGCAGCCAAACGAGGGGGACAAAGAACACCGGGGAGCTGTTTTTT.

This clone was detected only a few times. J is TRBJ2-1 and V is TRBV10-3; TRBD2 matches at 8 bases. The CDR3 runs to 14 residues. CDR1 ENHRY and CDR2 SYGVKD come from the germline V gene. With 4 bases clipped from V and 3 bases from J, the junction kept 2 bases outside the gene matches. The CDR3 protein is CAISVSGDYNEQFF. The CDR3 bases are TGTGCCATCAGTGTTAGCGGGGACTACAATGAGCAGTTCTTC.

The J gene is TRBJ2-7, the V gene TRBV19; no clear D. Germline V CDR1 and CDR2: LNHDA, SQIVND (reference sequence). V gave up 5 bases and J gave up 2 bases, with 13 bases separating them. The CDR3 is 14 residues long. CDR3 sequence reads: CASSARRVPYEQYF. Written as DNA, the CDR3 is TGTGCCAGTAGTGCCAGACGGGTCCCCTACGAGCAGTACTTC.

The chain carries TRBV6-6 and TRBJ1-4; 10 bases fit TRBD1. With 7 bases clipped from V and 3 bases from J, the junction kept 8 bases outside the gene matches. Germline CDR1 reads MNHNY; CDR2 reads SVGAGI (reference sequence). The CDR3 has 16 amino acids. CDR3 DNA sequence: TGTGCCAGCACCAAGACAGGGGGCGCGTCTAATGAAAAACTGTTTTTT. It yields the protein CASTKTGGASNEKLFF.

This chain uses TRBV6-5 with TRBJ2-1; 11 bases are a match to TRBD2. Trimming took 4 bases from V and 3 from J; bases not matched to a gene: 2. The CDR3 totals 15 residues. Germline CDR1 and CDR2: MNHEY and SVGAGI. The CDR3 nucleotides read TGTGCCAGCAGTTCCACTAGCGGGAGCTACAATGAGCAGTTCTTC. This gives the protein CASSSTSGSYNEQFF.

This sequence joins TRBV5-1 and TRBJ2-1; 8 bases match TRBD1. The CDR3 totals 14 residues. The germline V gene has CDR1 SGHRS and CDR2 YFSETQ. After removal of 4 bases from V and 6 bases from J, the junction contained 6 bases not matched to a gene. CDR3 amino acids: CASSTWTGPNEQFF. The CDR3 nucleotides read TGCGCCAGCAGCACCTGGACAGGGCCCAATGAGCAGTTCTTC.

The rearrangement joins TRBV4-2 to TRBJ2-3, with TRBD1 identical over 10 bases. The CDR3 has 16 amino acids. The germline V gene encodes CDR1 LGHNA and CDR2 YNFKEQ. J lost 2 bases, V lost 1 base, and 3 bases had no gene match. The CDR3 bases are TGTGCCAGCAGCCAAGGGGACAGGGGAAACACAGATACGCAGTATTTT. Protein: CASSQGDRGNTDTQYF.

This clone was observed once. The chain couples TRBV7-8 to TRBJ1-2; D gene ambiguous. The V gene's germline CDR1 is SGHVS and CDR2 FQNEAQ. V was shortened by 0 bases and J by 0 bases, with 8 bases between the two germline ends. The length of the CDR3 is 15 residues. The CDR3 region has the DNA TGTGCCAGCAGCTTAGCGGGCAGTTCTAACTATGGCTACACCTTC. Its translation: CASSLAGSSNYGYTF.

V gene TRBV11-1 combines with J gene TRBJ2-5; perhaps D is TRBD1 or TRBD2 (6 bases each). This CDR3 is built from 14 residues. Germline-derived CDR1 and CDR2 are SGHAT and FQDESV (reference sequence). V lost 0 bases, J lost 5 bases, and 10 bases lay in between. The chain's CDR3 is CASSLAGGGETQYF. In DNA form, the CDR3 reads TGTGCCAGCAGCTTAGCGGGGGGCGGCGAGACCCAGTACTTC.